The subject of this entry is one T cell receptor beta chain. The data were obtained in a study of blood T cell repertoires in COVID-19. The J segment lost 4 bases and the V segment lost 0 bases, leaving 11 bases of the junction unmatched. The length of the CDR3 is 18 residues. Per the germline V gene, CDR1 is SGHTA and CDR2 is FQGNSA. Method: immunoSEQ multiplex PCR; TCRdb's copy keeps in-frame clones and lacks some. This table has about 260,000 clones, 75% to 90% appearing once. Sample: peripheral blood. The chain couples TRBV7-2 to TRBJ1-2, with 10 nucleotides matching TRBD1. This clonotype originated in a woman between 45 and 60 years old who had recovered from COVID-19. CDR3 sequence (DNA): TGTGCCAGCAGCTTAGCGGGGACAGGGGTCTCCTATGGCTATGGCTACACCTTC. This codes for CASSLAGTGVSYGYGYTF.